The TCR beta chain under discussion was sequenced for a study of T and B cells in COVID-19 patients. About the study: Most recovered patients had mild to moderate COVID-19 treated as outpatients. Findings and caveats of the study: No sequencing was yet done of CD4+, regulatory or CD8+ subsets, or of SARS-CoV-2-responsive or tetramer+ sorted cells.

Multiplex PCR with BIOMED2 TRB-A/B primer pools amplified TRB rearrangements. TCRdb recomputed calls from the multiplex PCR reads with MiXCR, one row per CDR3 protein. The table has approximately 8,300 distinct CDR3 sequences, roughly two fifths seen once; the top ten hold over 45%. The CDR3 contains 14 residues. Germline assignment: CDR1 LNHDA and CDR2 SQIVND (reference sequence). Trimming cost V 5 bases and J 8 bases, with 15 bases left between them. Ten or more counts support this clonotype. As yet, its antigen is unknown. Blood genomic DNA input for TRB amplification was 250-500 ng. V gene TRBV19 combines with J gene TRBJ1-4; D is uncertain. Material: blood. The TCR comes from a human donor with active COVID-19. Written as DNA, the CDR3 is TGTGCCAGTAGTCCCGGTAAGGGCCTCGAAAAACTGTTTTTT. Its translation is CASSPGKGLEKLFF.